The 8 T cell receptor beta chains below all came from one sample that was sequenced in a study of identical twins. TCRdb processed the 5' RACE reads anew with MiXCR; each CDR3 protein has one entry. The sample has 1.5 million to 2 million distinct CDR3 sequences, about 30% seen once; the top ten hold about 0.27%. Material: cord blood. The receptors shown here come from a newborn girl in good health.

The V and J genes are TRBV24-1 and TRBJ2-3, with a tentative D call TRBD2 (5 bases). Looked up from germline, CDR1 is KGHDR and CDR2 is SFDVKD. Trimming stripped 1 base from V and 2 bases from J, with 9 bases between. This CDR3 contains 15 residues. In nucleotides, the CDR3 is TGTGCCACCAGTGATTTAGGGAGCCCCACAGATACGCAGTATTTT. Its translation is CATSDLGSPTDTQYF.

CDR3 DNA sequence: TGTGCCAGTACTGTCTGGGCTAGCGGGAGCTATGAGCAGTTCTTC. It translates to CASTVWASGSYEQFF. This chain uses TRBV19 with TRBJ2-1, with 10 bases identical to TRBD2. The V and J ends lost 7 bases and 8 bases, in that order; junction bases with no gene match: 11. The length of the CDR3 is 15 residues. Germline values: CDR1 LNHDA, CDR2 SQIVND (reference sequence).

This rearrangement joins TRBV4-2 to TRBJ2-7; TRBD2 aligns across 8 bases. This CDR3 spans 19 amino acids. Losses at the gene ends were 1 base for V and 0 bases for J; bases not matched to a gene: 14. In germline, CDR1 is LGHNA, CDR2 YNFKEQ. CDR3 amino acids: CASSQGPGTRSLSSYEQYF. The CDR3 bases are TGTGCCAGCAGCCAAGGCCCCGGGACTAGATCCCTCAGCTCCTACGAGCAGTACTTC.

The chain is built from TRBV24-1 and TRBJ2-1; D not resolved. V was trimmed by 3 bases and J by 5 bases, leaving 4 bases between them. This CDR3 is 12 amino acids long. The V gene's germline CDR1 is KGHDR and CDR2 SFDVKD. CDR3 sequence (DNA): TGTGCCACCAGTGATCCCGACAATGAGCAGTTCTTC. It encodes CATSDPDNEQFF.

This clonotype was counted many times. The genes are TRBV10-3 and TRBJ2-7; 9 bases are shared with TRBD1. The CDR3 is 13 amino acids. Germline V lookup: CDR1 ENHRY, CDR2 SYGVKD. The V gene end was trimmed by 6 bases and the J gene end by 2 bases; junction bases not matched to a gene: 2. CDR3 coding DNA: TGTGCCATCAGGGGACAGGGCCCCTACGAGCAGTACTTC. This gives the protein CAIRGQGPYEQYF.

CDR3 amino acids: CASSLAGRKISNQPQHF. CDR3 bases: TGTGCCAGCAGCTTAGCTGGCAGGAAGATTAGCAATCAGCCCCAGCATTTT. The chain carries TRBV7-7 and TRBJ1-5; D not certain. Germline values: CDR1 SSHAT, CDR2 FNYEAQ (reference sequence). V was clipped by 0 bases and J by 0 bases, with 12 bases between them. The CDR3 is 17 residues long. The full variable domain, completed using reference TRBV7-7 and TRBJ1-5, is GAGVSQSPRYKVTKRGQDVTLRCDPISSHATLYWYQQALGQGPEFLTYFNYEAQPDKSGLPSDRFSAERPEGSISTLTIQRTEQRDSAMYRCASSLAGRKISNQPQHFGDGTRLSIL.

The chain is built from TRBV28 and TRBJ1-2; D might be TRBD1 (5 bases). Germline CDR1 and CDR2: MDHEN and SYDVKM. Trimming removed 3 bases from V and 2 bases from J, with 13 bases in between. The CDR3 sequence is 15 residues long. The CDR3 sequence is CASSFLYRTNYGYTF. The CDR3 nucleotides are TGTGCCAGCAGTTTTCTTTATCGGACAAACTATGGCTACACCTTC.

The rearrangement links TRBV28 to TRBJ2-5; tentative D call: TRBD1 (6 bases). The CDR3 is 13 amino acids. The V and J ends lost 8 bases and 5 bases respectively, with 15 bases between them. Per the germline V gene, CDR1 is MDHEN and CDR2 is SYDVKM. CDR3 DNA sequence: TGTGCCAGCTTCGACAGGATCTGGGAGACCCAGTACTTC. Translation: CASFDRIWETQYF.